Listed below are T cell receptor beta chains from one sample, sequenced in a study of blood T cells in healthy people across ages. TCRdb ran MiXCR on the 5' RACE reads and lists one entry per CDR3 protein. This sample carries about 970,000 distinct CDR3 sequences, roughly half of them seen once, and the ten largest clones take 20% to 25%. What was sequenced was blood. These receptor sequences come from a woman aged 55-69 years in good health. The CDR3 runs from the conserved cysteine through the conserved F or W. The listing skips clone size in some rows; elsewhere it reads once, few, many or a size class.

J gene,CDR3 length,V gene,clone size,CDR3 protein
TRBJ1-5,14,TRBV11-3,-,CASSRTDSNQPQHF
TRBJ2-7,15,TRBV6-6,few,CASSYLAGWGNEQYF
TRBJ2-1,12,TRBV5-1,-,CASSLTVNEQFF
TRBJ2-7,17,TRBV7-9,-,CASSFPLGGERTYEQYF
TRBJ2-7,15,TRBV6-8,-,CASRSTGPRCYEQYF
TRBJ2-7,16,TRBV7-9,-,CASSDLPGVGPYEQYF
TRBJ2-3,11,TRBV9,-,CASGPRDTQYF
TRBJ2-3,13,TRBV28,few,CASSLWRGNSQYF
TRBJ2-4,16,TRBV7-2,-,CASSLGGGRAKNIQYF
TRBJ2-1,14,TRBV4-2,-,CASSQDFPRNEQFF
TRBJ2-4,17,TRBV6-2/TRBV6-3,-,CASSYQGQFLAKNIQYF
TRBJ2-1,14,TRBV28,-,CASSFRTSPYEQFF
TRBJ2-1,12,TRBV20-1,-,CSASGTYNEQFF
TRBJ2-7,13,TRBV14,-,CASSQDYVGKQYF
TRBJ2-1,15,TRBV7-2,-,CASSSSGSLYNEQFF
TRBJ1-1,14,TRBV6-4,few,CASSYTGGNTEAFF
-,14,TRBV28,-,CASSLLPGTYEQYF
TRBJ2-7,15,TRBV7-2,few,CASSKLAGGNYEQYF
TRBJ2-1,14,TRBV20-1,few,CSASASGLYNEQFF
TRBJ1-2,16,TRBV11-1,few,CASSLAGDLANYGYTF
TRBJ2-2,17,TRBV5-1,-,CASSLVVTGTSTGELFF
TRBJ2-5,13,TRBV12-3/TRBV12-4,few,CASAGGSQETQYF
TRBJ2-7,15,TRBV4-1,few,CASSKGLAGLYEQYF
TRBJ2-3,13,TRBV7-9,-,CASSPRGGRRMYF
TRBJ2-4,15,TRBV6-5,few,CASSYSVGAKNIQYF
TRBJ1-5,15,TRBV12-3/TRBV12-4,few,CASDPSTIGNQPQHF
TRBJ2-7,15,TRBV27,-,CASSLASPRLGEQYF
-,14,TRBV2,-,CASSWTGGMGEQYF
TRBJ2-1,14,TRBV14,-,CASSQSGSRNEQFF
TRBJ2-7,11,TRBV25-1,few,CDERKTYEQYF